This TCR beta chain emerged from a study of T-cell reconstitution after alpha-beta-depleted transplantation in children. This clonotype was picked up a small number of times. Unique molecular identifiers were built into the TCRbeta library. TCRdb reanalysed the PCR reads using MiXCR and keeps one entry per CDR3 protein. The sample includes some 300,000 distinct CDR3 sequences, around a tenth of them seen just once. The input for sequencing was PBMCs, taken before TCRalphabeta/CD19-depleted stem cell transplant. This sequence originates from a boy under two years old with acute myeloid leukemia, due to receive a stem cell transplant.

The CDR3 reads CASSTTGESGYTF. The DNA for the CDR3 is TGTGCCAGCAGTACCACGGGGGAGTCAGGCTACACCTTC. The chain couples TRBV6-1 to TRBJ1-2; weak D call: TRBD1 (5 bases). Germline values: CDR1 MNHNS, CDR2 SASEGT. CDR3 length: 13 amino acids. V was cut by 5 bases and J by 8 bases, with 15 bases left in between.